This note documents a single T cell receptor beta chain sequence. In the original workflow: It was from reference gene primer amplification that nucleated cell counts were estimated. TCRdb's copy holds only in-frame clones and misses some; the assay was immunoSEQ multiplex PCR. The DNA was the basis for D and trimming; V, J and clone size are from that table. The data contain over 250,000 clones, 80% to 90% of them singletons. The record originates from a study of blood T cell repertoires in COVID-19. Across the whole study: COVID-19 samples, acute and convalescent, were from the United States, Italy and Spain. Sample material is recorded as cDNA or gDNA derived from T cells, B-cell-depleted T cells, or PBMCs.

CDR3 length equals 14 residues. The germline CDR1 and CDR2 sequences are MNHEY and SVGAGI. V was shortened by 6 bases and J by 2 bases, with 10 bases between the two germline ends. This TCR was recovered from a man aged 25 to 45 with acute COVID-19. The sequenced sample consisted of PBMCs or T cells enriched from blood (not recorded which). The chain uses TRBV6-5 and TRBJ2-2; D perhaps matches TRBD2 (6 bases). CDR3 DNA: TGTGCCAGCAGATCCGGGAGCAACACCGGGGAGCTGTTTTTT. This encodes CASRSGSNTGELFF.